The rows below give T cell receptor beta chains drawn from one sample of a study of T-cell memory formation after mild COVID-19. A single record per CDR3 protein comes from TCRdb applying MiXCR to the 5' RACE reads. The sample holds about 470,000 distinct CDR3 sequences, about 23% seen once. Sequencing was carried out using PBMCs or a T cell subset sorted from them (not recorded which). The receptor source for this set is an adult woman who had mild COVID-19 (a few samples of this study predate the infection). Cell type and time point are not known. The CDR3 runs from the conserved cysteine through the conserved F or W. The D gene is left open where the match is weak. The size entry is marked missing in some rows and otherwise reads once, few, many or a size class.

J gene | clone size | V gene | D gene | CDR3 DNA | CDR3 protein
TRBJ2-7 | - | TRBV4-1 | - | TGCGCCAGCAGCCAAGACGGAATCGAGCAGTACTTC | CASSQDGIEQYF
TRBJ2-1 | - | TRBV4-1 | - | TGCGCCAGCAGCCAAGGAAGTGGCAATGAGCAGTTCTTC | CASSQGSGNEQFF
TRBJ2-7 | - | TRBV7-2 | - | TGTGCCAGCAGCTTAGCGGGCAGGGGCGTCTTGAGGCACGAGCAGTACTTC | CASSLAGRGVLRHEQYF
TRBJ2-3 | - | TRBV7-2 | - | TGTGCCAGCAGCACCCCCGGAATTTTGAAGCAGTATTTT | CASSTPGILKQYF
TRBJ2-1 | few | TRBV20-1 | TRBD2 | TGCAGTGCGGTCGGACTAGCGGGGGGCCCCTCCAGTACGTACAATGAGCAGTTCTTC | CSAVGLAGGPSSTYNEQFF
TRBJ1-3 | few | TRBV18 | TRBD1 | TGTGCCAGCTCCCCGGGACAGGCTGTCTCTGGAAACACCATATATTTT | CASSPGQAVSGNTIYF
TRBJ2-7 | few | TRBV24-1 | TRBD2 | TGTGCCACCAGTGTCTCAACTAGCGGGATTGACGAGCAGTACTTC | CATSVSTSGIDEQYF
TRBJ1-2 | few | TRBV20-1 | - | TGCAGTGCTGGGGCTGAAGGGGCGCTGGACTATGGCTACACCTTC | CSAGAEGALDYGYTF
TRBJ1-3 | - | TRBV12-3/TRBV12-4 | - | TGTGCCAGCAGTTTTTGGGGAAGCTCTGGAAACACCATATATTTT | CASSFWGSSGNTIYF
TRBJ2-1 | - | TRBV20-1 | TRBD1 | TGCAGTGCTGGGACAGGGGAGACCTACAATGAGCAGTTCTTC | CSAGTGETYNEQFF
TRBJ2-1 | - | TRBV5-1 | TRBD2 | TGCGCCAGCACCCCGAGTCGGGGGGGAACCCCCTCCTACAATGAGCAGTTCTTC | CASTPSRGGTPSYNEQFF
TRBJ2-6 | - | TRBV6-6 | TRBD1 | TGTGCCAGCAGTTACCGTCCGGGACAGTCCCTTCAAGGGGCCAACGTCCTGACTTTC | CASSYRPGQSLQGANVLTF
TRBJ1-2 | few | TRBV20-1 | TRBD1 | TGCAGTGCTAGAAATGCCGACAGGGGGGCGTTACGTGGCTACACCTTC | CSARNADRGALRGYTF
TRBJ2-3 | - | TRBV5-1 | - | TGCGCCAGCAGCGTGTCCCTATCCAACACAGATACGCAGTATTTT | CASSVSLSNTDTQYF
TRBJ2-3 | - | TRBV4-2 | - | TGTGCCAGCAGCCAAGTCCTAGCGACTAGCACAGATACGCAGTATTTT | CASSQVLATSTDTQYF
TRBJ2-3 | few | TRBV5-1 | - | TGCGCCAGCAGCCCTCTAGGGAGAGGCACAGATACGCAGTATTTT | CASSPLGRGTDTQYF
TRBJ2-7 | - | TRBV2 | - | TGTGCCAGCAGTGACCCTCTCCAGGGGTGGGAGGGGACGTACGAGCAGTACTTC | CASSDPLQGWEGTYEQYF
TRBJ2-5 | few | TRBV7-2 | TRBD1 | TGTGCCAGCAGCTTAGCGGTGGGGACAGGGAAAGAGACCCAGTACTTC | CASSLAVGTGKETQYF
TRBJ2-7 | - | TRBV7-6 | TRBD2 | TGTGCCAGCAGCGGGACCAGGTCGGAGGGACTAGGACGGCTAAAACTTTACGAGCAGTACTTC | CASSGTRSEGLGRLKLYEQYF
TRBJ2-7 | few | TRBV30 | - | TGTGCCTGGAGTTTCGGCGGATCCGGCTACGAGCAGTACTTC | CAWSFGGSGYEQYF
TRBJ1-1 | few | TRBV7-7 | - | TGTGCCAGCAGCTTACATCTGGAGACTGAAGCTTTCTTT | CASSLHLETEAFF
TRBJ2-3 | few | TRBV7-9 | TRBD2 | TGTGCCACACGACTAGCGTATAACACAGATACGCAGTATTTT | CATRLAYNTDTQYF
TRBJ1-2 | - | TRBV6-5 | - | TGTGCCAGCAGACACCGCTATGGCTACACCTTC | CASRHRYGYTF
TRBJ2-1 | few | TRBV7-9 | - | TGTGCCAGCAGCCCGGACCCCAGGGATAATGAGCAGTTCTTC | CASSPDPRDNEQFF
TRBJ2-1 | - | TRBV25-1 | TRBD1 | TGTGCCAGCAGTGAAGAGACAGGGGGTAAGGAGTTCTTC | CASSEETGGKEFF
TRBJ2-1 | - | TRBV6-5 | - | TGTGCCAGCAGTTACGAGGAACACAATGAGCAGTTCTTC | CASSYEEHNEQFF